These 18 T cell receptor beta chains were all obtained from the same sample, sequenced in a study of PD-L1 blockade in urothelial cancer. Generated by immunoSEQ multiplex PCR, the TCRdb table keeps only in-frame clones and is missing some. Of fewer than 30,000 clones in the sample, 84% are singletons; the top ten hold 9.6%. The sample here was PBMCs, taken around atezolizumab (anti-PD-L1) treatment. The receptor source for this set is a man in his 70s with urothelial cancer.

CDR3 sequence: CASSPVPGQGTDTQYF. Written as DNA, the CDR3 is TGTGCCAGCTCACCTGTACCGGGACAGGGAACAGATACGCAGTATTTT. V usage is TRBV18 and J usage is TRBJ2-3; 9 bases line up with TRBD1. The CDR3 runs 16 residues. Germline CDR1 KGHSH, CDR2 LQKENI. Unmatched junction bases numbered 7, after V lost 3 bases and J lost 3 bases.

V is TRBV5-1 and J is TRBJ2-1, with 9 bases identical to TRBD1. Germline lookup yields CDR1 SGHRS and CDR2 YFSETQ. Trimming took 0 bases from V and 9 from J; bases not matched to a gene: 7. This CDR3 is 15 amino acids long. For the CDR3, the DNA is TGCGCCAGCAGCTTGGTACAGGGGGCAGGTTTTGAGCAGTTCTTC. Its translation: CASSLVQGAGFEQFF.

This rearrangement joins TRBV2 to TRBJ1-1, with D uncertain. Germline values: CDR1 SNHLY, CDR2 FYNNEI. The CDR3 has 14 amino acids. With 6 bases removed from V and 1 base from J, the gap between germline ends came to 12 bases. CDR3 residues: CASRPEASNTEAFF. The CDR3 nucleotides are TGTGCCAGCAGGCCAGAGGCCTCGAACACTGAAGCTTTCTTT.

The V and J genes are TRBV4-1 and TRBJ2-3; the match to TRBD2 covers 8 bases. Germline V gives CDR1 MGHRA, CDR2 YSYEKL. V trimming: 1 base; J trimming: 2 bases; junction bases outside the gene matches: 11. This CDR3 spans 18 amino acids. The CDR3 here is CASSQVAASGLNTDTQYF. CDR3 nucleotide sequence: TGCGCCAGCAGCCAAGTGGCGGCTAGCGGGCTAAACACAGATACGCAGTATTTT.

The chain joins TRBV21-1 to TRBJ2-1; the D call of TRBD1 is as the table states it, not checked on the DNA. TRBV21-1 is a pseudogene segment. CDR3 length: 14 residues. The CDR3 is CASSKETGWGEQFF. CDR3 nucleotides: TGTGCCAGCAGCAAAGAGACAGGGTGGGGTGAGCAGTTCTTC.

This chain links TRBV6-1 with TRBJ1-2; 7 nucleotides agree with TRBD1. Germline trimming cut 4 bases from V and 7 bases from J; bases unmatched to any gene: 9. Per germline, CDR1 MNHNS and CDR2 SASEGT. The CDR3 is 14 amino acids. CDR3 nucleotides: TGTGCCAGCAGTGGCGTCAGGGGGATCGGTGGCTACACCTTC. Translating gives CASSGVRGIGGYTF.

This clone appeared once. The chain joins TRBV7-9 to TRBJ1-2; 9 bases are a match to TRBD1. V lost 5 bases to trimming and J lost 3 bases; unmatched junction nucleotides: 7. The CDR3 covers 15 residues. Germline V gene lookup returns CDR1 SEHNR and CDR2 FQNEAQ (reference sequence). The CDR3 DNA reads as TGTGCCAGCAGCCGACAGGGGGTGGCCCACTATGGCTACACCTTC. It yields the protein CASSRQGVAHYGYTF. Using reference TRBV7-9 and TRBJ1-2 for the parts outside the CDR3, the full variable domain is DTGVSQNPRHKITKRGQNVTFRCDPISEHNRLYWYRQTLGQGPEFLTYFQNEAQLEKSRLLSDRFSAERPKGSFSTLEIQRTEQGDSAMYLCASSRQGVAHYGYTFGSGTRLTVV.

The V and J genes are TRBV19 and TRBJ1-5; TRBD1 is a possible D gene (6 bases). The CDR3 spans 15 residues. Trimming cost V 10 bases and J 6 bases, with 22 bases left between them. Per germline, CDR1 LNHDA and CDR2 SQIVND (reference sequence). The CDR3 reads CAITKDSRDAQPQHF. CDR3 DNA sequence: TGTGCCATTACAAAGGACAGTCGGGACGCTCAGCCCCAGCATTTT.

In its sample, this clone was seen once. This chain connects TRBV6-5 to TRBJ2-1; 10 bases map to TRBD2. Germline values: CDR1 MNHEY, CDR2 SVGAGI. This CDR3 has 15 residues. Germline trimming cut 6 bases from V and 4 bases from J; bases unmatched to any gene: 6. The CDR3 nucleotides are TGTGCCAGCAGCCCCTGGACTAGCGGATACAATGAGCAGTTCTTC. As protein: CASSPWTSGYNEQFF.

This chain connects TRBV5-1 to TRBJ2-7, with 8 positions matching TRBD2. Germline V gene data show CDR1 as SGHRS and CDR2 as YFSETQ. Trimming at V came to 0 bases and at J to 3 bases, leaving 5 bases not matched to a gene. The CDR3 extends over 15 amino acids. DNA of the CDR3: TGCGCCAGCAGCTTGGGGGTAGCGGGAAGCTACGAGCAGTACTTC. Protein sequence: CASSLGVAGSYEQYF.

The chain joins TRBV5-4 to TRBJ1-2, with TRBD1 matching 8 bases. This CDR3 comprises 15 residues. The trim removed 3 bases at V and 3 bases at J, leaving 7 bases unmatched. CDR1 is SGHNT, CDR2 YYREEE, per germline (reference sequence). CDR3 in amino acids: CASSSPGQVDYGYTF. The CDR3 DNA is TGTGCCAGCAGCTCCCCGGGACAGGTTGACTATGGCTACACCTTC.

This chain connects TRBV29-1 to TRBJ1-1, with unresolved D. The CDR3 has 12 amino acids. V was pared by 8 bases and J by 7 bases, with 17 bases between. CDR1 and CDR2 (germline): SQVTM, ANQGSEA. The CDR3 reads CSYVREGYEAFF. As DNA, the CDR3 is TGCAGCTATGTAAGGGAGGGTTATGAAGCTTTCTTT.

The chain is built from TRBV23-1 and TRBJ2-2; TRBD1 matches 8 bases. TRBV23-1 counts as an open reading frame of uncertain function. Trimming removed 0 bases from V and 5 bases from J; junction bases left unmatched: 11. The CDR3 consists of 18 residues. The DNA of the CDR3 is TGCGCCAGCAGTCAATCGGACAGGGTTACGGTAAGGACCGGGGAGCTGTTTTTT. Protein: CASSQSDRVTVRTGELFF.

This clone is labeled as medium-sized (0.01 to 0.1%). The V gene is TRBV7-2, the J gene TRBJ1-1; D ambiguous. CDR1 is SGHTA and CDR2 is FQGNSA in the germline V gene. Trimming removed 5 bases from V and 1 base from J, with 8 bases in between. CDR3 size: 13 residues. The CDR3 loop is CASSPNPNTEAFF. The CDR3 nucleotides read TGTGCCAGCAGCCCTAATCCGAACACTGAAGCTTTCTTT.

The rearrangement uses TRBV2 and TRBJ2-5; TRBD2 is a possible D gene (6 bases). The CDR3 has 16 residues. Germline CDR1 and CDR2: SNHLY and FYNNEI. Trimming took 4 bases from V and 1 from J, leaving 16 bases between them. This CDR3 reads CASSGRGLQTQETQYF. The CDR3 nucleotides read TGTGCCAGCAGTGGTAGGGGACTTCAAACCCAAGAGACCCAGTACTTC.

The genes are TRBV19 and TRBJ2-4, with 7 bases matching TRBD1. Germline loops: CDR1 LNHDA, CDR2 SQIVND (reference sequence). V dropped 1 base and J dropped 5; count of bases not matched to a gene: 2. The length of the CDR3 is 14 residues. CDR3 bases: TGTGCCAGTAGTATAGGGGACAGTCAAAACATTCAGTACTTC. Protein sequence: CASSIGDSQNIQYF.

The chain joins TRBV29-1 to TRBJ1-1, with 9 bases fitting TRBD1. This CDR3 contains 13 residues. The germline V gene encodes CDR1 SQVTM and CDR2 ANQGSEA. The V gene end was trimmed by 6 bases and the J gene end by 3 bases; junction bases not matched to a gene: 5. The CDR3 reads CSVTTGGHTEAFF. DNA for the CDR3: TGCAGCGTCACGACAGGGGGGCACACTGAAGCTTTCTTT.

V gene TRBV11-2 combines with J gene TRBJ2-3; 9 bases align to TRBD2. The ends lost 5 bases at V and 1 base at J; junction bases unmatched: 16. Germline V lookup: CDR1 SGHAT, CDR2 FQNNGV. The CDR3 is 19 amino acids. The CDR3 sequence is CASSPRGVAGDIGTDTQYF. CDR3 bases: TGTGCCAGCAGCCCGAGAGGGGTAGCGGGAGATATTGGCACAGATACGCAGTATTTT.